The 30 T cell receptor beta chains presented below share a single source sample, sequenced in a study of CD8 T cells in Susac syndrome. Reverse transcription of 0.5 to 1 ug RNA was performed with random hexamers. Via MiXCR, TCRdb re-called the immunoSEQ multiplex PCR reads, giving one row per CDR3 protein. The repertoire holds about 150,000 distinct CDR3 sequences, with approximately 94% as singletons. The sequencing sample was made of CD4+ T cells from PBMCs. These receptors were obtained from a human donor with Susac syndrome.

The chain recombines TRBV20-1 with TRBJ1-2; the match to TRBD1 covers 9 bases. CDR1 and CDR2 from the germline V gene are DFQATT and SNEGSKA (reference sequence). V shed 4 bases, J shed 5 bases, and the junction held 2 bases outside the gene matches. This CDR3 contains 12 residues. The CDR3 nucleotides are TGCAGTGCTACCGGACAGGGGTATGGCTACACCTTC. Amino acid sequence: CSATGQGYGYTF.

This rearrangement joins TRBV5-1 to TRBJ2-7; D might be TRBD1 (6 bases). The germline V gene encodes CDR1 SGHRS and CDR2 YFSETQ. The CDR3 sequence is 13 residues long. The V end lost 4 bases, the J end lost 3 bases, and 11 bases lay between the germline ends. In DNA form, the CDR3 reads TGCGCCAGCAGCAACGGACAGAACTACGAGCAGTACTTC. Its translation is CASSNGQNYEQYF.

The sample holds one count of this clonotype. The chain employs TRBV12-3 or TRBV12-4 and TRBJ1-5; no definite D call. V dropped 7 bases and J dropped 2 bases, with 12 bases sitting between them. The length of the CDR3 is 14 residues. CDR3 sequence: CASMGNMGNQPQHF. The CDR3 nucleotides read TGTGCCAGCATGGGAAATATGGGCAATCAGCCCCAGCATTTT.

V gene TRBV12-3 or TRBV12-4 combines with J gene TRBJ1-2, with D hard to call. Trimming took off 2 bases at V and 4 bases at J, with 11 bases between the two ends. The CDR3 covers 14 residues. The CDR3 loop reads CASSLHGFLYGYTF. The CDR3 DNA follows: TGTGCCAGCAGTTTACATGGATTCCTCTATGGCTACACCTTC.

The J gene is TRBJ2-1, the V gene TRBV2, with D perhaps TRBD1 (5 bases). The CDR3 is made up of 16 amino acids. Germline CDR1 is SNHLY and CDR2 is FYNNEI. V was trimmed by 11 bases and J by 5 bases, leaving 25 bases between them. The CDR3 is CAQGRLPGPTDNEQFF. CDR3 coding DNA: TGTGCCCAAGGACGGCTCCCAGGTCCGACAGACAATGAGCAGTTCTTC.

The chain combines TRBV3-1 with TRBJ2-5; D gene unclear. Trimming pared 2 bases from V and 5 bases from J, leaving 12 bases between. This CDR3 comprises 14 residues. Germline lookup yields CDR1 LGHDT and CDR2 YNNKEL (reference sequence). The CDR3 DNA reads TGTGCCAGCAGCCAAAACACCGGACGGGAGACCCAGTACTTC. This encodes CASSQNTGRETQYF.

The chain has TRBV18 and TRBJ2-3, with D possibly being TRBD2 (6 bases). CDR1 is KGHSH and CDR2 is LQKENI in the germline V gene. Trimming removed 5 bases at V and 5 bases at J, with 11 bases between. The CDR3 totals 13 residues. The CDR3 DNA is TGTGCCAGCTCAATCACTAGCTTAGATACGCAGTATTTT. Translation: CASSITSLDTQYF.

The V call is TRBV20-1, the J call TRBJ1-2; D is possibly TRBD1 (6 bases). CDR1 and CDR2 from the germline V gene are DFQATT and SNEGSKA (reference sequence). This CDR3 contains 13 residues. Trimming stripped 3 bases from V and 4 bases from J, with 12 bases between. The CDR3 is CSASSRGSYGYTF. CDR3 in DNA: TGCAGTGCTAGTTCGAGGGGGTCCTATGGCTACACCTTC.

V and J are TRBV28 and TRBJ2-5; TRBD2 is a possible D gene (6 bases). The CDR3 sequence is 12 residues long. Per the germline V gene, CDR1 is MDHEN and CDR2 is SYDVKM. V was cut by 8 bases and J by 9 bases, with 16 bases left in between. The CDR3 DNA is TGTGCCAGCGGGGGGACCCTTCGGCCCCAGTACTTC. It encodes CASGGTLRPQYF. The full variable domain, in which reference TRBV28 and TRBJ2-5 provide the parts outside the CDR3, is DVKVTQSSRYLVKRTGEKVFLECVQDMDHENMFWYRQDPGLGLRLIYFSYDVKMKEKGDIPEGYSVSREKKERFSLILESASTNQTSMYLCASGGTLRPQYFGPGTRLLVL.

This rearrangement joins TRBV3-1 to TRBJ1-6; D gene uncertain. Trimming took 0 bases from V and 8 from J, leaving 5 bases between them. Germline V CDR1 and CDR2: LGHDT, YNNKEL (reference sequence). This CDR3 spans 13 amino acids. CDR3 sequence reads: CASSQDAYSPLHF. Here the CDR3 DNA reads TGTGCCAGCAGCCAAGATGCGTATTCACCCCTCCACTTT. Using reference TRBV3-1 and TRBJ1-6 for the parts outside the CDR3, the full variable domain is DTAVSQTPKYLVTQMGNDKSIKCEQNLGHDTMYWYKQDSKKFLKIMFSYNNKELIINETVPNRFSPKSPDKAHLNLHINSLELGDSAVYFCASSQDAYSPLHFGNGTRLTVT.

This chain joins TRBV28 and TRBJ2-1; 12 positions agree with TRBD2. Per germline, CDR1 MDHEN and CDR2 SYDVKM. V lost 6 bases to trimming and J lost 8 bases; unmatched junction nucleotides: 8. The CDR3 sequence is 15 residues long. Here the CDR3 reads CASRPSGRASDEQFF. The DNA for the CDR3 is TGTGCCAGCAGACCTAGCGGGAGGGCCTCGGATGAGCAGTTCTTC.

The CDR3 here is CASSYSRGGRGQETQYF. Here the CDR3 DNA reads TGTGCCAGCAGTTACTCCCGGGGAGGGAGAGGTCAAGAGACCCAGTACTTC. This sequence joins TRBV6-5 and TRBJ2-5; 7 bases fit TRBD2. The CDR3 sequence is 17 residues long. The germline V gene has CDR1 MNHEY and CDR2 SVGAGI. V was clipped by 0 bases and J by 2 bases; unmatched bases: 9.

The V gene is TRBV20-1, the J gene TRBJ2-7, with D perhaps TRBD2 (6 bases). Germline lookup yields CDR1 DFQATT and CDR2 SNEGSKA (reference sequence). V was clipped by 5 bases and J by 6 bases, with 17 bases between them. CDR3 length: 13 amino acids. The CDR3 DNA reads TGCAGTGCTGGCGGATGGGTCGGGGGCGAGCAGTACTTC. As protein: CSAGGWVGGEQYF.

This clonotype was counted once. The chain has TRBV29-1 and TRBJ2-2; TRBD1 agrees at 7 bases. Per the germline V gene, CDR1 is SQVTM and CDR2 is ANQGSEA. CDR3 size: 14 residues. V shed 1 base, J shed 6 bases, and the junction held 5 bases outside the gene matches. The CDR3, as DNA: TGCAGCGTTGAAGGACAGGGACCCCCCGGGGAGCTGTTTTTT. It codes for CSVEGQGPPGELFF.

The chain recombines TRBV3-1 with TRBJ1-2; 10 nucleotides match TRBD1. The CDR3 has 17 residues. Germline CDR1 LGHDT, CDR2 YNNKEL (reference sequence). V lost 4 bases to trimming and J lost 6 bases; unmatched junction nucleotides: 14. Here the CDR3 reads CASSRWTGGFSRNGYTF. In nucleotides, the CDR3 is TGTGCCAGCAGCCGATGGACAGGGGGATTCAGCCGCAATGGCTACACCTTC. Using reference TRBV3-1 and TRBJ1-2 for the parts outside the CDR3, the full variable domain is DTAVSQTPKYLVTQMGNDKSIKCEQNLGHDTMYWYKQDSKKFLKIMFSYNNKELIINETVPNRFSPKSPDKAHLNLHINSLELGDSAVYFCASSRWTGGFSRNGYTFGSGTRLTVV.

This chain links TRBV9 with TRBJ2-1, with 11 positions matching TRBD2. With 0 bases clipped from V and 9 bases from J, the junction kept 2 bases outside the gene matches. This CDR3 comprises 14 residues. CDR1 SGDLS and CDR2 YYNGEE come from the germline V gene. CDR3 DNA sequence: TGTGCCAGCAGCGTAGGACTAGCGGGGTTTGAGCAGTTCTTC. Residues: CASSVGLAGFEQFF.

This clonotype was observed a single time. This chain connects TRBV20-1 to TRBJ1-1; D ambiguous. Germline V gene sequence: CDR1 DFQATT, CDR2 SNEGSKA (reference sequence). V was shortened by 5 bases and J by 1 base, with 14 bases between the two germline ends. The CDR3 is 14 amino acids. CDR3 amino acids: CSAHSGGSNTEAFF. In nucleotides, the CDR3 is TGCAGTGCTCATAGTGGCGGTTCGAACACTGAAGCTTTCTTT.

The chain carries TRBV6-6 and TRBJ2-1; 8 bases align to TRBD2. Germline CDR1 is MNHNY and CDR2 is SVGAGI (reference sequence). Losses at the gene ends were 4 bases for V and 7 bases for J; bases not matched to a gene: 9. The CDR3 contains 15 residues. CDR3 amino acids: CASSFSGTGGNEQFF. The CDR3 DNA sequence: TGTGCCAGCAGTTTTAGCGGGACGGGGGGAAATGAGCAGTTCTTC.

This chain connects TRBV15 to TRBJ1-2; possibly TRBD1 for D (5 bases). The germline V gene has CDR1 LNHNV and CDR2 YYDKDF (reference sequence). Trimming cost V 6 bases and J 0 bases, with 20 bases left between them. The CDR3 covers 17 residues. This CDR3 is CATREDRTGLSNYGYTF. In DNA form, the CDR3 reads TGTGCCACCAGAGAGGACCGCACAGGCCTTTCTAACTATGGCTACACCTTC. The complete variable domain, with remaining parts taken from reference TRBV15 and TRBJ1-2, reads DAMVIQNPRYQVTQFGKPVTLSCSQTLNHNVMYWYQQKSSQAPKLLFHYYDKDFNNEADTPDNFQSRRPNTSFCFLDIRSPGLGDTAMYLCATREDRTGLSNYGYTFGSGTRLTVV.

This chain connects TRBV4-1 to TRBJ2-3; D uncertain. The CDR3 runs 14 residues. V dropped 3 bases and J dropped 6 bases, with 13 bases sitting between them. The germline gives CDR1 MGHRA, CDR2 YSYEKL. This chain's CDR3 is CASSQTNLRDTQYF. Written as DNA, the CDR3 is TGCGCCAGCAGCCAGACGAACCTGAGGGATACGCAGTATTTT.

The chain couples TRBV20-1 to TRBJ2-3, with 9 bases aligning to TRBD2. The CDR3 is 16 residues long. The trim removed 1 base at V and 4 bases at J, leaving 9 bases unmatched. The germline gives CDR1 DFQATT, CDR2 SNEGSKA (reference sequence). The CDR3 coding sequence is TGCAGTGCTAGAGTTCGCGGGAGGGCCGGCGCAGATACGCAGTATTTT. This gives the protein CSARVRGRAGADTQYF.

V usage is TRBV14 and J usage is TRBJ2-3; no reliable D call. Trimming took 0 bases from V and 5 from J, leaving 12 bases between them. Looked up from germline, CDR1 is SGHDN and CDR2 is FVKESK. This CDR3 is 15 amino acids long. As DNA, the CDR3 is TGTGCCAGCAGCCAAGATCTCCCACCACTAGATACGCAGTATTTT. Residues: CASSQDLPPLDTQYF.

The chain combines TRBV25-1 with TRBJ2-1; D call uncertain. V lost 6 bases, J lost 8 bases, and 14 bases lay in between. The CDR3 consists of 13 residues. Germline loops: CDR1 MGHDK, CDR2 SYGVNS. The CDR3 DNA is TGTGCCAGCAGGTTTAACTGGGCGGATGAGCAGTTCTTC. As protein: CASRFNWADEQFF.

In this sample, this clonotype turned up once. The J gene is TRBJ2-5, the V gene TRBV7-9; possibly TRBD2 for D (5 bases). The CDR3 extends over 15 amino acids. The germline CDR1 and CDR2 sequences are SEHNR and FQNEAQ (reference sequence). The V and J ends lost 5 bases and 1 base respectively, with 14 bases between them. CDR3 in amino acids: CASSPRGGFQETQYF. The CDR3 DNA sequence: TGTGCCAGCAGCCCGCGCGGCGGGTTCCAAGAGACCCAGTACTTC.

The chain uses TRBV20-1 and TRBJ1-5, with D hard to call. Trimming removed 1 base at V and 3 bases at J, with 16 bases between. There are 16 residues in the CDR3. The V gene's germline CDR1 is DFQATT and CDR2 SNEGSKA (reference sequence). The CDR3 reads CSARVKALILNQPQHF. CDR3 bases: TGCAGTGCTAGAGTAAAGGCCCTGATACTCAATCAGCCCCAGCATTTT.

The chain employs TRBV7-6 and TRBJ2-7, with D possibly being TRBD2 (7 bases). In germline, CDR1 is SGHVS, CDR2 FNYEAQ. CDR3 size: 14 residues. V was clipped by 4 bases and J by 7 bases, with 17 bases between them. This CDR3 reads CASSSIKGGQEQYF. The CDR3 DNA is TGTGCCAGCAGCTCCATCAAGGGGGGGCAGGAGCAGTACTTC.

V is TRBV28 and J is TRBJ2-5; TRBD2 might be the D (5 bases). CDR1 and CDR2 from the germline V gene are MDHEN and SYDVKM. This CDR3 region has 14 residues. V lost 3 bases and J 5 bases, leaving 13 bases between the germline ends. As DNA, the CDR3 is TGTGCCAGCAGTTTTAGGCGAGGGTTGGAGACCCAGTACTTC. This translates into CASSFRRGLETQYF.

The chain couples TRBV6-5 to TRBJ1-1; 7 bases fit TRBD1. The CDR3 totals 12 residues. Germline lookup yields CDR1 MNHEY and CDR2 SVGAGI. The CDR3 loop reads CASQGVATEAFF. CDR3 coding DNA: TGTGCATCTCAGGGGGTGGCCACTGAAGCTTTCTTT.

This chain links TRBV2 with TRBJ1-2; D uncertain. The germline gives CDR1 SNHLY, CDR2 FYNNEI. The ends were cut back, 4 bases at V and 6 bases at J, with 9 bases in the middle. This CDR3 region has 12 residues. The CDR3 spells CASSVGGDGYTF. The CDR3 coding sequence is TGTGCCAGCAGTGTAGGCGGAGATGGCTACACCTTC.

The gene calls are TRBV5-1 and TRBJ2-5; TRBD1 matches at 9 bases. Germline V gene lookup returns CDR1 SGHRS and CDR2 YFSETQ. CDR3 length: 15 residues. The V segment lost 0 bases and the J segment 6 bases; nucleotides outside the gene matches: 6. The CDR3 DNA is TGCGCCAGCAGCTTGGGATGGGGACAGGGAAAGACCCAGTACTTC. It translates to CASSLGWGQGKTQYF.